This T cell receptor (beta chain) was observed in a study of blood T cell repertoires in COVID-19. Repertoires were generated with immunoSEQ multiplex PCR, while TCRdb's copy carries only in-frame clones and drops some. The sample consists of about 390,000 clones, around 87% of them appearing once. Sequenced input: peripheral blood. This sequence originates from a woman aged 60-75 years with COVID-19, enrolled during active disease.

CDR3 DNA sequence: TGTGCCAGCAGTGCCTTACAGAACAACTATGGCTACACCTTC. Translation: CASSALQNNYGYTF. The chain joins TRBV6-6 to TRBJ1-2; D is undetermined. CDR1 is MNHNY and CDR2 is SVGAGI in the germline V gene (reference sequence). V lost 5 bases, J lost 2 bases, and 12 bases lay in between. CDR3 size: 14 residues.